This T cell receptor beta chain was captured by sequencing in a study of cytomegalovirus exposure and HLA in healthy donors. The study, taken as a whole, reports: A highly shared variant cluster was judged a likely technical artifact. A prior analysis recorded that most TCR beta V segments were productive about 90% or about 30% of the time.

This CDR3 has 14 amino acids. The ends were cut back, 4 bases at V and 5 bases at J, with 15 bases in the middle. Germline-derived CDR1 and CDR2 are MDHEN and SYDVKM. Turning to this clone: Its antigen is still unknown.

Primers included in the PCR were 60 Vbeta and 13 Jbeta primers. Clones were sequenced by immunoSEQ multiplex PCR, and TCRdb holds only the in-frame ones, with some missing. Of some 76,000 clones detected, about 75% appear once; the ten largest clones hold roughly 5%. The chain couples TRBV28 to TRBJ2-7; tentative D call: TRBD1 (6 bases). Sequencing used PBMCs. This receptor was identified in a man aged 55 to 70 in good health and CMV-seropositive. This chain's CDR3 is CASSSGTPRDEQYF. The CDR3 bases are TGTGCCAGCAGTTCGGGGACACCGCGCGACGAGCAGTACTTC.